This T cell receptor beta chain was recorded in a study of T cells after posttransplantation cyclophosphamide. Regarding the study as a whole: Blood and skin or GI T cell repertoires showed limited TRB overlap. After PTCy, TRB diversity resembled that of CNI/methotrexate controls. Donor-recipient repertoire similarity was low at 1-2 months, rising over year one.

A marrow graft followed busulfan-fludarabine conditioning, with cyclophosphamide on days +3 and +4. With respect to this clone: No antigen is known for it.

Germline CDR1 reads SGHVS; CDR2 reads FNYEAQ. The CDR3 runs to 14 residues. V lost 4 bases, J lost 4 bases, and 5 bases stayed unmatched. The data were produced by immunoSEQ multiplex PCR, yet TCRdb's version contains in-frame clones alone and is incomplete. Found here are 15,000 to 20,000 clones, around 90% of them singletons; the top ten hold around 7.9%. The sequence derives from a female patient aged 35 to 55 who received an allogeneic stem cell transplant from a related donor, was CMV-positive, and had no GVHD. Some T cells may originate from the graft donor. The starting material was PBMCs, obtained after allogeneic stem cell transplant with posttransplant cyclophosphamide. The genes are TRBV7-6 and TRBJ2-5; 8 bases align to TRBD1. The CDR3 DNA reads as TGTGCCAGCAGCTCCGCAGGGGGCCCAGAGACCCAGTACTTC. It encodes CASSSAGGPETQYF.